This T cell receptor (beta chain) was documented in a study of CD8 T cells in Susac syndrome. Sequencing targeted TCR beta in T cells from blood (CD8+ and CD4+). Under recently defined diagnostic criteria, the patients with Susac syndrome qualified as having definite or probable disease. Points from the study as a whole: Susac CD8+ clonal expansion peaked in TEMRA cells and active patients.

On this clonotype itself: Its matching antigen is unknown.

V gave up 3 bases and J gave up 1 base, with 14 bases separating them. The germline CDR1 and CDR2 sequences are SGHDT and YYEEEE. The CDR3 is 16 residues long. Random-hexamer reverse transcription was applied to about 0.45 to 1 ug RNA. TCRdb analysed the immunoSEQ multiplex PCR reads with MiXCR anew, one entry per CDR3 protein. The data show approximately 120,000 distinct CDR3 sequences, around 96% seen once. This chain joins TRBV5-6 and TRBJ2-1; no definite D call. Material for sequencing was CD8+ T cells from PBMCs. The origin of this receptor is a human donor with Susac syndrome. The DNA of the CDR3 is TGTGCCAGCAGCTACACATTGGTTGAGTCCTACAATGAGCAGTTCTTC. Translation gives CASSYTLVESYNEQFF.